These 18 T cell receptor beta chains were sequenced from one sample in a study of control samples from healthy donors and cancer patients. Libraries were prepared by immunoSEQ multiplex PCR; TCRdb keeps only in-frame clonotypes and omits some of them. This table has tens of thousands of clones, about 88% appearing once. Sequenced sample: blood. These receptors were collected from a woman between 45 and 65 years old in good health.

This clone was observed once. V and J are TRBV2 and TRBJ1-6; D is undetermined. V gave up 2 bases and J gave up 9 bases, with 11 bases separating them. The CDR3 is 14 amino acids. The V gene's germline CDR1 is SNHLY and CDR2 FYNNEI. CDR3: CASSENGELSPLHF. CDR3 sequence (DNA): TGTGCCAGCAGTGAAAATGGGGAGCTTTCACCCCTCCACTTT.

This chain links TRBV6-5 with TRBJ1-2; the match to TRBD1 covers 8 bases. The CDR3 loop spans 13 amino acids. Losses at the gene ends were 6 bases for V and 7 bases for J; bases not matched to a gene: 7. CDR1 and CDR2 (germline): MNHEY, SVGAGI. The CDR3 bases are TGTGCCAGCAGACCGACAGGGGACAGTGGCTACACCTTC. Protein product: CASRPTGDSGYTF.

The chain joins TRBV2 to TRBJ2-3, with a tentative D call TRBD1 (7 bases). Germline CDR1 and CDR2: SNHLY and FYNNEI. Trimming cost V 2 bases and J 4 bases, with 10 bases left between them. The CDR3 contains 14 residues. The CDR3 nucleotides are TGTGCCAGCAGTGAACAGGGGGAGGCAGATACGCAGTATTTT. Encoded protein: CASSEQGEADTQYF. The entire variable domain, with the rest obtained from reference TRBV2 and TRBJ2-3, is as follows: EPEVTQTPSHQVTQMGQEVILRCVPISNHLYFYWYRQILGQKVEFLVSFYNNEISEKSEIFDDQFSVERPDGSNFTLKIRSTKLEDSAMYFCASSEQGEADTQYFGPGTRLTVL.

The chain couples TRBV27 to TRBJ2-7, with 10 bases fitting TRBD2. CDR3 length: 14 residues. The V and J ends lost 5 bases and 3 bases, in that order; junction bases with no gene match: 4. CDR1 MNHEY and CDR2 SMNVEV come from the germline V gene (reference sequence). Written as DNA, the CDR3 is TGTGCCAGCAGTGGAAGGACTAGCGGCTACGAGCAGTACTTC. Its protein product is CASSGRTSGYEQYF.

The rearrangement links TRBV28 to TRBJ2-7; TRBD1 or TRBD2 may be the D gene (5 bases each). This CDR3 has 15 residues. V was cut by 6 bases and J by 4 bases, with 19 bases left in between. CDR1 is MDHEN, CDR2 SYDVKM, per germline. The CDR3 loop reads CASSGVGARLYEQYF. The CDR3 DNA reads TGTGCCAGCAGCGGTGTCGGGGCCCGTTTATACGAGCAGTACTTC.

This clone was recorded once. The chain is built from TRBV6-6 and TRBJ1-1; D uncertain. V dropped 2 bases and J dropped 4 bases, with 11 bases sitting between them. CDR1 is MNHNY, CDR2 SVGAGI, per germline (reference sequence). CDR3 length equals 14 residues. CDR3 protein: CASSYPSGSTEAFF. In nucleotides, the CDR3 is TGTGCCAGCAGTTACCCCTCCGGGAGCACTGAAGCTTTCTTT.

This rearrangement joins TRBV19 to TRBJ1-5; TRBD1 matches at 9 bases. This CDR3 has 16 residues. V dropped 3 bases and J dropped 2; count of bases not matched to a gene: 5. The V gene's germline CDR1 is LNHDA and CDR2 SQIVND (reference sequence). The CDR3 DNA reads TGTGCCAGTAGTATTGGGACAGGGCAACGCAATCAGCCCCAGCATTTT. Translated: CASSIGTGQRNQPQHF.

In this sample, this clone turned up a few times. J is TRBJ1-1 and V is TRBV23-1; D gene uncertain. TRBV23-1 is noted as an ORF with a role that remains uncertain. The CDR3 covers 9 residues. The germline V and J ends were trimmed by 9 bases and 4 bases, with 3 bases remaining between them. The CDR3 bases are TGCGCCAGGGGCACTGAAGCTTTCTTT. Translating it yields CARGTEAFF.

The CDR3 DNA is TGTGCCAGCAGTACCACAGATACGCAGTATTTT. Its translation: CASSTTDTQYF. The V gene is TRBV11-2, the J gene TRBJ2-3; D is ambiguous. The V and J ends lost 6 bases and 2 bases respectively, with 3 bases between them. The CDR3 is made up of 11 amino acids. Germline assignment: CDR1 SGHAT and CDR2 FQNNGV.

The chain recombines TRBV5-6 with TRBJ2-2; 10 bases line up with TRBD1. Germline lookup yields CDR1 SGHDT and CDR2 YYEEEE. This CDR3 spans 15 amino acids. Trimming at V came to 5 bases and at J to 2 bases, leaving 3 bases not matched to a gene. The CDR3 here is CASRKTGGNTGELFF. CDR3 coding DNA: TGTGCCAGCAGGAAGACAGGGGGCAACACCGGGGAGCTGTTTTTT.

The J gene is TRBJ2-7, the V gene TRBV24-1; 8 bases fit TRBD2. V gave up 3 bases and J gave up 6 bases; unmatched junction bases: 9. The CDR3 length is 15 residues. Germline V CDR1 and CDR2: KGHDR, SFDVKD. CDR3 loop: CATSDRKRESSEQYF. CDR3 in DNA: TGTGCCACCAGTGATCGCAAGCGGGAGAGTTCCGAGCAGTACTTC.

The chain recombines TRBV28 with TRBJ1-5; tentative D call: TRBD1 (5 bases). CDR3 length: 14 residues. Trimming removed 7 bases from V and 5 bases from J, with 15 bases in between. Germline-derived CDR1 and CDR2 are MDHEN and SYDVKM. In nucleotides, the CDR3 is TGTGCCAGCACCCTGGGGGACGAAGATCAGCCCCAGCATTTT. This gives the protein CASTLGDEDQPQHF.

In nucleotides, the CDR3 is TGTGCCAGCTCATTCGGACTAGCGGGAGCCAATGAGCAGTTCTTC. It yields the protein CASSFGLAGANEQFF. This chain connects TRBV18 to TRBJ2-1; 13 bases align to TRBD2. The CDR3 totals 15 residues. Trimming at V came to 5 bases and at J to 6 bases, leaving 4 bases not matched to a gene. CDR1 and CDR2 (germline): KGHSH, LQKENI.

This clone showed up just once. This rearrangement joins TRBV5-1 to TRBJ1-4, with 8 positions matching TRBD1. V trimming: 4 bases; J trimming: 2 bases; junction bases outside the gene matches: 4. CDR3 length: 15 amino acids. From germline, CDR1 is SGHRS and CDR2 YFSETQ. The DNA of the CDR3 is TGCGCCAGCAGCCCGACAGGGGCTACTAATGAAAAACTGTTTTTT. Its protein product is CASSPTGATNEKLFF.

This clone was found once. The chain has TRBV7-8 and TRBJ2-1; TRBD2 is a possible D gene (5 bases). CDR1 is SGHVS and CDR2 is FQNEAQ in the germline V gene. V shed 4 bases and J shed 6 bases, with 13 bases lying between them. This CDR3 has 14 residues. The CDR3 here is CASSSSGPVNEQFF. CDR3 coding DNA: TGTGCCAGCAGCTCCAGCGGACCCGTCAATGAGCAGTTCTTC.

The V gene is TRBV15, the J gene TRBJ1-1; D gene ambiguous. Trimming left V 4 bases short and J 3 bases short, with 3 bases between. Germline CDR1 is LNHNV and CDR2 is YYDKDF (reference sequence). CDR3 length: 11 amino acids. CDR3 amino acids: CATSTYTEAFF. CDR3 coding DNA: TGTGCCACCAGCACGTACACTGAAGCTTTCTTT. Full variable domain (outside the CDR3, taken from reference TRBV15 and TRBJ1-1): DAMVIQNPRYQVTQFGKPVTLSCSQTLNHNVMYWYQQKSSQAPKLLFHYYDKDFNNEADTPDNFQSRRPNTSFCFLDIRSPGLGDTAMYLCATSTYTEAFFGQGTRLTVV.

The chain has TRBV7-2 and TRBJ1-3; no reliable D call. Germline V gives CDR1 SGHTA, CDR2 FQGNSA. Trimming left V 1 base short and J 0 bases short, with 10 bases between. The CDR3 runs to 16 residues. The CDR3 bases are TGTGCCAGCAGCTTAGGGCATGGCAGCTCTGGAAACACCATATATTTT. Encoded protein: CASSLGHGSSGNTIYF.

This chain connects TRBV5-6 to TRBJ2-7, with TRBD2 matching over 9 bases. J gave up 4 bases and V 2 bases, and 7 bases lay outside the gene matches. Germline assignment: CDR1 SGHDT and CDR2 YYEEEE. This CDR3 has 15 amino acids. CDR3 residues: CASSFWGREGYEQYF. The DNA for the CDR3 is TGTGCCAGCAGCTTCTGGGGGCGGGAGGGTTACGAGCAGTACTTC.